This T cell receptor beta chain was recorded in a study of T cells after yellow fever vaccination. V lost 2 bases, J lost 6 bases, and 14 bases lay in between. This CDR3 contains 14 residues. CDR1 and CDR2 (germline): MDHEN, SYDVKM. Via MiXCR, TCRdb re-called the 5' RACE reads, giving one row per CDR3 protein. This table holds fewer than 85,000 distinct CDR3 sequences, approximately 7.5% found once. This clonotype has at least ten counts. The gene calls are TRBV28 and TRBJ2-7; the D call may be TRBD1 or TRBD2 (5 bases each). This receptor was obtained from a man younger than 45 who received the YFV17D yellow fever vaccine. Sequenced material: CD8+ T cells sorted from PBMCs, taken on the day of the yellow fever booster vaccination. In DNA, the CDR3 is TGTGCCAGCAGTTTACTGGGGGTATGGAGCGAGCAGTACTTC. Amino acids: CASSLLGVWSEQYF.